The clone carrying this T cell receptor (beta chain) has more than one count but fewer than ten. Germline lookup yields CDR1 SGHRS and CDR2 YFSETQ. V lost 0 bases and J 1 base, leaving 12 bases between the germline ends. CDR3 size: 16 residues. This entry comes from a study of blood T cell repertoires in COVID-19. Study information: Collection of acute and convalescent COVID-19 samples took place in the United States, Italy and Spain. Sample material is recorded as cDNA or gDNA derived from T cells, B-cell-depleted T cells, or PBMCs.

Source study methods: Estimation of nucleated cell counts relied on the amplification of reference gene primers. Using immunoSEQ multiplex PCR, the repertoire was profiled, and TCRdb retains in-frame clones only, with some absent. V, J and clone size were drawn from that table, and D and trimming were deduced from the DNA. The sample has around 95,000 clones, about 80% seen once; the top ten hold 9.5% to 13%. The chain carries TRBV5-1 and TRBJ2-3; D possibly corresponds to TRBD2 (6 bases). This TCR was sampled from a woman aged 70 to 79 with acute or convalescent COVID-19. Sequencing was performed on peripheral blood. CDR3 residues: CASSLGSGVGTDTQYF. Here the CDR3 DNA reads TGCGCCAGCAGCTTGGGTAGCGGTGTTGGCACAGATACGCAGTATTTT.